The present TCR gamma chain was sequenced within a study of γδ T cells in repeated Plasmodium falciparum infection. Study at large: Timepoints: baseline, immediately before selected infections, and 21 days after every infection.

Vgamma9/Vdelta2+ and Vdelta2-negative gammadelta T cells were flow-sorted from PBMC for bulk sequencing. Ten or more counts support this clone. A far larger clone is only one base removed, so a read error is likely. The sample has other DNA sequences that encode this CDR3 too. Sequencing covered both gamma and delta TCR chains per sample. TCRdb called clones from the multiplex PCR reads again using CATT. The data hold roughly 27,000 gamma-chain clones, with 3% observed a single time. This CDR3 is 18 amino acids long. The germline V gene has CDR1 GITISATS and CDR2 ISYDGTV (reference sequence). With 1 base clipped from V and 11 bases from J, the junction kept 14 bases outside the gene matches.

What was sequenced was gamma-delta T cells from blood. The genes are TRGV9 and TRGJP. No J segment appears in TCRdb, so it was assigned here by matching the sequence to germline. This receptor was taken from a pool of human donors (malaria-infected and uninfected, not separated). Here the CDR3 reads CALWEVRTPRLGKKIKVF. CDR3 DNA sequence: TGTGCCTTGTGGGAGGTAAGAACGCCCCGGCTGGGCAAAAAAATCAAGGTATTT.